This TCR beta chain was documented in a study of blood T cell repertoires in COVID-19. Whole-study context: Acute and convalescent COVID-19 specimens originated in the United States, Italy and Spain. T cells, B-cell-depleted T cells, or PBMCs supplied cDNA or gDNA.

Original methodology: The authors estimated nucleated cell counts from reference gene primer amplification. Data came from immunoSEQ multiplex PCR; TCRdb stores just in-frame clones and leaves some out. The D gene and trimming were derived from the DNA, and the V and J assignments and clone size from that table. The sample contains around 120,000 clones, 90% of which appear only once. CDR1 is SGHAT and CDR2 is FQNNGV in the germline V gene. V was pared by 2 bases and J by 7 bases, with 13 bases of the junction left unmatched. The CDR3 consists of 18 residues. The J gene is TRBJ1-6, the V gene TRBV11-2; 8 positions agree with TRBD1. The TCR was taken from a human donor with active COVID-19. The donor label of this sample is uncertain. The sample comprised peripheral blood. The DNA of the CDR3 is TGTGCCAGCAGCTTATACGGGGGGCCCGGGACAGGCAATTCACCCCTCCACTTT. Amino acid sequence: CASSLYGGPGTGNSPLHF.